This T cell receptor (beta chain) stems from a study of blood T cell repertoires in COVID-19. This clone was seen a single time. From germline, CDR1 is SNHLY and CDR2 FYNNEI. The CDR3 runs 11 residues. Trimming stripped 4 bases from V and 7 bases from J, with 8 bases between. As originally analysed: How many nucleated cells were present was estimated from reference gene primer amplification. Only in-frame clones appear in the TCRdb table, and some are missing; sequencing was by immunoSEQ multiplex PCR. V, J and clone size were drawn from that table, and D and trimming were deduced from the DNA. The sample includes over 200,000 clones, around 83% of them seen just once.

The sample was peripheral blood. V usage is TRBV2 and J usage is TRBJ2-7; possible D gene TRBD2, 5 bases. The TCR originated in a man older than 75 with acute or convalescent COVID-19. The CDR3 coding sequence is TGTGCCAGCAGTGGACGGAGGGAGCAGTACTTC. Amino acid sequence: CASSGRREQYF.